A single sample is the source of the 27 T cell receptor beta chains below, sequenced in a study of blood T cell repertoires in COVID-19. Repertoires were generated with immunoSEQ multiplex PCR, while TCRdb's copy carries only in-frame clones and drops some. Of tens of thousands of clones in the sample, roughly 90% were seen once. Sequenced input: peripheral blood. The receptor set was obtained from a man of 80 years or more in a cohort sampled during active COVID-19.

The rearrangement uses TRBV18 and TRBJ2-7; 8 positions match TRBD1. Germline trimming cut 3 bases from V and 3 bases from J; bases unmatched to any gene: 1. From germline, CDR1 is KGHSH and CDR2 LQKENI. The CDR3 covers 13 residues. DNA for the CDR3: TGTGCCAGCTCACCGGGACAGGTCTACGAGCAGTACTTC. Its protein product is CASSPGQVYEQYF.

The CDR3 region is CASSFSSNQPQHF. The DNA of the CDR3 is TGTGCCAGCAGCTTCTCTAGCAATCAGCCCCAGCATTTT. The chain links TRBV7-2 to TRBJ1-5; no reliable D call. The CDR3 loop spans 13 amino acids. Between the trimmed V and J ends, which lost 3 bases and 0 bases, there was a span of 3 bases. The germline CDR1 and CDR2 sequences are SGHTA and FQGNSA.

This chain links TRBV7-9 with TRBJ2-5; possible D gene TRBD2, 5 bases. The CDR3 runs to 14 residues. Between the trimmed V and J ends, which lost 5 bases and 4 bases, there was a span of 14 bases. Per the germline V gene, CDR1 is SEHNR and CDR2 is FQNEAQ (reference sequence). The CDR3: CASSNVTSIETQYF. CDR3 bases: TGTGCCAGCAGCAATGTAACTAGTATAGAGACCCAGTACTTC.

CDR3 DNA: TGTGCCAGCAGCCCCGGACTAGCGGGGCGCTCCTACAATGAGCAGTTCTTC. This translates into CASSPGLAGRSYNEQFF. This chain connects TRBV3-1 (or the pseudogene TRBV3-2) to TRBJ2-1; 12 bases match TRBD2. The CDR3 runs to 17 residues. Trimming took 4 bases from V and 0 from J; bases not matched to a gene: 4. Germline-derived CDR1 and CDR2 are LGHDT and YNNKEL (reference sequence).

The chain has TRBV27 and TRBJ2-7, with D possibly TRBD1 on 6 matching bases. The CDR3 spans 15 residues. Trimming shortened V by 2 bases and J by 4 bases, and 15 bases separated the two germline ends. Germline CDR1 MNHEY, CDR2 SMNVEV (reference sequence). CDR3 coding DNA: TGTGCCAGCAGTTTAGAGCCAGGGGTAGGTTACGAGCAGTACTTC. Its protein is CASSLEPGVGYEQYF.

This chain joins TRBV5-5 and TRBJ2-4, with TRBD2 matching 9 bases. The CDR3 has 17 residues. V lost 3 bases, J lost 1 base, and 8 bases stayed unmatched. Germline V gene lookup returns CDR1 SGHKS and CDR2 YYEKEE (reference sequence). The CDR3 DNA sequence: TGTGCCAGCAGCTGGCCAGCGGGGGGTACGGCCAAAAACATTCAGTACTTC. This encodes CASSWPAGGTAKNIQYF. Full variable domain (rest looked up from reference TRBV5-5 and TRBJ2-4): DAGVTQSPTHLIKTRGQQVTLRCSPISGHKSVSWYQQVLGQGPQFIFQYYEKEERGRGNFPDRFSARQFPNYSSELNVNALLLGDSALYLCASSWPAGGTAKNIQYFGAGTRLSVL.

The chain has TRBV4-3 and TRBJ2-5; 9 positions agree with TRBD2. CDR1 and CDR2 from the germline V gene are LGHNA and YSLEER. After removal of 0 bases from V and 5 bases from J, the junction contained 4 bases not matched to a gene. The CDR3 sequence is 15 residues long. Here the CDR3 reads CASSQEASGEETQYF. The CDR3 nucleotides read TGCGCCAGCAGCCAAGAGGCTAGCGGGGAGGAGACCCAGTACTTC.

The CDR3 is CASSTGQSTGELFF. The CDR3 coding sequence is TGCGCCAGCAGCACGGGACAGAGCACCGGGGAGCTGTTTTTT. The chain couples TRBV5-1 to TRBJ2-2, with 7 bases identical to TRBD1. Losses at the gene ends were 4 bases for V and 4 bases for J; bases not matched to a gene: 4. The CDR3 length is 14 residues. Germline CDR1 is SGHRS and CDR2 is YFSETQ.

The chain uses TRBV9 and TRBJ2-3, with TRBD1 as a possible D gene (5 bases). This CDR3 is built from 15 residues. CDR1 is SGDLS, CDR2 YYNGEE, per germline. V lost 3 bases and J lost 3, with 14 bases in between. The CDR3 here is CASSARGRVTDTQYF. The CDR3 bases are TGTGCCAGCAGCGCTCGTGGCAGGGTTACAGATACGCAGTATTTT.

This clone showed up just a few times. The chain links TRBV9 to TRBJ1-1; 9 nucleotides align to TRBD1. Germline V gene lookup returns CDR1 SGDLS and CDR2 YYNGEE. CDR3 size: 13 residues. Trimming cost V 7 bases and J 5 bases; bases outside gene matches: 6. CDR3 sequence (DNA): TGTGCCAGCGGGACAGGGCGGGTAACTGAAGCTTTCTTT. Protein: CASGTGRVTEAFF.

The CDR3 loop reads CASSLKGAGEQFF. CDR3 nucleotide sequence: TGTGCCAGCAGTCTAAAAGGGGCTGGTGAGCAGTTCTTC. V is TRBV12-3 or TRBV12-4 and J is TRBJ2-1; D is perhaps TRBD1 (5 bases). This CDR3 contains 13 residues. Trimming removed 5 bases at V and 9 bases at J, with 14 bases between.

The chain combines TRBV27 with TRBJ1-1; D may be TRBD1 (5 bases). With 2 bases removed from V and 1 base from J, the gap between germline ends came to 8 bases. The CDR3 has 14 amino acids. CDR1 is MNHEY, CDR2 SMNVEV, per germline (reference sequence). This CDR3 reads CASSLLQGNTEAFF. The CDR3 nucleotides are TGTGCCAGCAGTTTACTGCAGGGGAACACTGAAGCTTTCTTT.

This clone was seen a few times. This chain links TRBV6-5 with TRBJ2-7, with D possibly being TRBD2 (6 bases). The V gene's germline CDR1 is MNHEY and CDR2 SVGAGI. The ends were cut back, 1 base at V and 6 bases at J, with 16 bases in the middle. The CDR3 is 15 residues long. CDR3 region: CASSYYSGRMGEQYF. The DNA for the CDR3 is TGTGCCAGCAGTTACTATTCAGGGAGGATGGGCGAGCAGTACTTC.

The J gene is TRBJ1-2, the V gene TRBV30, with a tentative D call TRBD1 (5 bases). CDR3 length: 13 amino acids. CDR1 GTSNPN and CDR2 SVGIG come from the germline V gene (reference sequence). V was trimmed by 3 bases and J by 2 bases, leaving 10 bases between them. Written as DNA, the CDR3 is TGTGCCTGGAGCGCGACAGTGAACTATGGCTACACCTTC. It is translated as CAWSATVNYGYTF.

The V and J genes are TRBV16 and TRBJ2-2; TRBD2 is a possible D gene (6 bases). CDR1 KGHSY and CDR2 FQNENV come from the germline V gene. The CDR3 runs 18 residues. Trimming took off 3 bases at V and 2 bases at J, with 19 bases between the two ends. Here the CDR3 DNA reads TGTGCCAGCAGCCACCCACTAGCCCAATCATTCAACACCGGGGAGCTGTTTTTT. This translates into CASSHPLAQSFNTGELFF.

The chain uses TRBV18 and TRBJ2-2, with TRBD2 identical over 9 bases. The CDR3 is made up of 18 amino acids. V dropped 6 bases and J dropped 1; count of bases not matched to a gene: 12. CDR1 is KGHSH and CDR2 is LQKENI in the germline V gene. The CDR3 region is CASSPNLLAGRNTGELFF. CDR3 sequence (DNA): TGTGCCAGCTCGCCCAATCTCCTAGCGGGGCGGAACACCGGGGAGCTGTTTTTT.

The chain has TRBV27 and TRBJ2-6; D may be TRBD1 (5 bases). The V end was cut by 4 bases, the J end by 2 bases, with 12 bases between. The CDR3 loop spans 16 amino acids. Germline CDR1 reads MNHEY; CDR2 reads SMNVEV (reference sequence). CDR3 nucleotide sequence: TGTGCCAGCAGTTCCTCAGGGTCTGCTGGGGCCAACGTCCTGACTTTC. The encoded protein is CASSSSGSAGANVLTF.

The J gene is TRBJ1-3, the V gene TRBV3-1 (or the pseudogene TRBV3-2), with 8 bases fitting TRBD1. V was pared by 1 base and J by 4 bases, with 3 bases of the junction left unmatched. The CDR3 covers 15 residues. Germline CDR1 LGHDT, CDR2 YNNKEL (reference sequence). CDR3 residues: CASSQGWTGGNTIYF. CDR3 nucleotide sequence: TGTGCCAGCAGCCAAGGATGGACAGGGGGAAACACCATATATTTT.

The rearrangement links TRBV2 to TRBJ2-1; TRBD2 matches at 8 bases. J was trimmed by 7 bases and V by 6 bases; bases with no gene match: 5. This CDR3 contains 13 residues. The V gene's germline CDR1 is SNHLY and CDR2 FYNNEI. The CDR3 sequence: CASRAGGINEQFF. As DNA, the CDR3 is TGTGCCAGCAGGGCGGGGGGCATTAATGAGCAGTTCTTC.

This sequence joins TRBV19 and TRBJ1-1; D call uncertain. Germline CDR1 is LNHDA and CDR2 is SQIVND (reference sequence). Between the trimmed V and J ends, which lost 4 bases and 2 bases, there was a span of 14 bases. The CDR3 sequence is 15 residues long. CDR3 sequence: CASSTHAGENTEAFF. The DNA for the CDR3 is TGTGCCAGTAGTACGCACGCCGGGGAAAACACTGAAGCTTTCTTT.

The rearrangement uses TRBV3-1 (or the pseudogene TRBV3-2) and TRBJ2-7; 9 bases align to TRBD1. The trim removed 4 bases at V and 6 bases at J, leaving 10 bases unmatched. The CDR3 runs 15 residues. Germline V gene lookup returns CDR1 LGHDT and CDR2 YNNKEL (reference sequence). The DNA for the CDR3 is TGTGCCAGCAGCCGAGCCGGGACAGGGCCTTTCGAGCAGTACTTC. It encodes CASSRAGTGPFEQYF.

On this clone itself: An end of the junction does not agree with germline; a read error may underlie this. The chain links TRBV3-1 (or the pseudogene TRBV3-2) to TRBJ2-7, with 8 bases lining up with TRBD1. The CDR3 spans 13 residues. Germline V gene sequence: CDR1 LGHDT, CDR2 YNNKEL (reference sequence). The CDR3 here is CASSQGMAGGREF. The CDR3 bases are TGTGCCAGCAGCCAAGGAATGGCAGGGGGCAGGGAGTTC.

The chain recombines TRBV5-4 with TRBJ2-5; the match to TRBD1 covers 8 bases. Germline CDR1 SGHNT, CDR2 YYREEE (reference sequence). CDR3 length: 15 residues. J lost 5 bases, V lost 1 base, and 7 bases had no gene match. The CDR3 sequence: CASSLQGARLETQYF. The CDR3 region has the DNA TGTGCCAGCAGCTTGCAGGGGGCGAGGCTGGAGACCCAGTACTTC.

The rearrangement links TRBV6-2 or TRBV6-3 to TRBJ2-7, with 8 bases that match TRBD2. The V gene's germline CDR1 is MNHEY and CDR2 SVGEGT. Trimming removed 6 bases from V and 5 bases from J; junction bases left unmatched: 12. The CDR3 extends over 15 amino acids. The CDR3 nucleotides read TGTGCCAGCAGCCCGGGCGGGGGGCGCGGAGACGAGCAGTACTTC. Protein sequence: CASSPGGGRGDEQYF.

The V gene is TRBV5-6, the J gene TRBJ2-7, with TRBD1 matching 10 bases. The CDR3 length is 15 residues. Germline V lookup: CDR1 SGHDT, CDR2 YYEEEE. V dropped 0 bases and J dropped 2; count of bases not matched to a gene: 2. The DNA of the CDR3 is TGTGCCAGCAGCTTGGCCGGGACAGGGGCCTACGAGCAGTACTTC. Protein product: CASSLAGTGAYEQYF.

The rearrangement links TRBV10-2 to TRBJ2-1; no definite D call. V lost 6 bases, J lost 6 bases, and 6 bases lay in between. In germline, CDR1 is WSHSY, CDR2 SAAADI. The CDR3 totals 11 residues. CDR3 sequence (DNA): TGCGCCAGCAGCCAATTCAATGAGCAGTTCTTC. It encodes CASSQFNEQFF.

The rearrangement links TRBV11-1 to TRBJ2-7; D possibly corresponds to TRBD1 (6 bases). Germline V CDR1 and CDR2: SGHAT, FQDESV (reference sequence). The CDR3 loop spans 15 amino acids. Trimming cost V 7 bases and J 1 base, with 17 bases left between them. CDR3 protein: CASTRPGAPSYEQYF. The CDR3, as DNA: TGTGCCAGCACCCGACCAGGGGCACCATCCTACGAGCAGTACTTC. The variable domain in full, with the rest retrieved from reference TRBV11-1 and TRBJ2-7, is EAEVAQSPRYKITEKSQAVAFWCDPISGHATLYWYRQILGQGPELLVQFQDESVVDDSQLPKDRFSAERLKGVDSTLKIQPAELGDSAMYLCASTRPGAPSYEQYFGPGTRLTVT.